The T cell receptor (beta chain) under discussion was sequenced for a study of CD8 T cells in ankylosing spondylitis. Study findings and constraints: Characteristic, it appeared, of ankylosing spondylitis blood was a TCR beta motif of about eight highly homologous variants.

TCRdb called the 5' RACE reads again in MiXCR, with one record for every CDR3 protein. The repertoire holds 800,000 to 900,000 distinct CDR3 sequences, approximately 12% seen once, with around 0.51% in the top ten. Concerning this clonotype itself: Antigen: not known.

Germline values: CDR1 ENHRY, CDR2 SYGVKD. Trimming took 5 bases from V and 5 from J; bases not matched to a gene: 3. The CDR3 sequence is 13 residues long. The rearrangement links TRBV10-3 to TRBJ1-1; 9 bases align to TRBD1. The clonotype originates from a male donor with ankylosing spondylitis. What was sequenced was blood, either unsorted or a sorted T cell fraction (not recorded which). As DNA, the CDR3 is TGTGCCATCAGTCCGACAGGGGGAACTGAAGCTTTCTTT. Protein sequence: CAISPTGGTEAFF.